The clone carrying this T cell receptor (beta chain) was seen a few times. Its antigen is not known. The record originates from a study of graft-versus-host responses after intestinal transplantation. Study-wide background: Once they had received anti-thymocyte globulin induction, all recipients took tacrolimus and steroids for approximately 3 years. Study outcomes and limitations: Those patients showing graft-donor T cell macrochimerism displayed high graft-versus-host to host-versus-graft clonal ratios in allografts.

Measured with immunoSEQ multiplex PCR; TCRdb has only the in-frame clones, and not every one. The sample includes some 93,000 clones, roughly nine tenths of them seen just once. Sequenced material: unstimulated CD8+ T cells sorted from spleen or lymph node cells, taken before intestinal transplant. This clonotype was sampled from a human donor who received an intestinal transplant.

In nucleotides, the CDR3 is TGCGCCAGCACATGGCCGGAAGCTTTCTTT. Translation gives CASTWPEAFF. The rearrangement uses TRBV4-3 and TRBJ1-1; no clear D. The germline gives CDR1 LGHNA, CDR2 YSLEER. The CDR3 has 10 amino acids. With 7 bases removed from V and 8 bases from J, the gap between germline ends came to 8 bases.